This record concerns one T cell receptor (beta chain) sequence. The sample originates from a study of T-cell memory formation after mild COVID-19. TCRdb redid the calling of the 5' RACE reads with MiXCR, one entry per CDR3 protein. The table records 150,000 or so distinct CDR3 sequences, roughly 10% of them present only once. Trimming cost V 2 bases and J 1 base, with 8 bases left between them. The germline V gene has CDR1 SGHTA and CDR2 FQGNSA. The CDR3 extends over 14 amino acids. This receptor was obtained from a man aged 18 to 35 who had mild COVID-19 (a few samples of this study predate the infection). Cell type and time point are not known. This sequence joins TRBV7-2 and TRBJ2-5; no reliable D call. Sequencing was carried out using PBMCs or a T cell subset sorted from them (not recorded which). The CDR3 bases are TGTGCCAGCAGCTTATTGGGCAGCCAAGAGACCCAGTACTTC. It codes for CASSLLGSQETQYF.